This TCR beta chain was sequenced during a study of CD8 T cells in ankylosing spondylitis. General study findings and limits: Matched ankylosing spondylitis synovial fluid reportedly contained a significantly enriched population of disease-linked clones. One TCR beta motif, made up of eight highly homologous variants, appeared characteristic of ankylosing spondylitis blood. Certain motif variants had earlier appeared in reactive arthritis synovial fluid and blood. Those disease-linked clones were CD8+; they were also relatively rare in peripheral blood.

This clonotype was found many times. Its antigen is not known. Germline CDR1 KGHSH, CDR2 LQKENI. V lost 6 bases and J lost 3; bases outside the gene matches: 6. This CDR3 region has 14 residues. Preparation of TCR beta libraries was done by quantitative 5'-RACE with molecular barcodes. In TCRdb, the 5' RACE reads were re-called with MiXCR into one record per CDR3 protein. The data hold hundreds of thousands of distinct CDR3 sequences, with under 20% observed a single time. Sequencing used blood, either unsorted or a sorted T cell fraction (not recorded which). V and J are TRBV18 and TRBJ2-7; 9 bases map to TRBD2. The receptor comes from a male donor with ankylosing spondylitis. CDR3 DNA sequence: TGTGCCAGCTCCTCAGGACTAGCGAACTACGAGCAGTACTTC. It codes for CASSSGLANYEQYF.